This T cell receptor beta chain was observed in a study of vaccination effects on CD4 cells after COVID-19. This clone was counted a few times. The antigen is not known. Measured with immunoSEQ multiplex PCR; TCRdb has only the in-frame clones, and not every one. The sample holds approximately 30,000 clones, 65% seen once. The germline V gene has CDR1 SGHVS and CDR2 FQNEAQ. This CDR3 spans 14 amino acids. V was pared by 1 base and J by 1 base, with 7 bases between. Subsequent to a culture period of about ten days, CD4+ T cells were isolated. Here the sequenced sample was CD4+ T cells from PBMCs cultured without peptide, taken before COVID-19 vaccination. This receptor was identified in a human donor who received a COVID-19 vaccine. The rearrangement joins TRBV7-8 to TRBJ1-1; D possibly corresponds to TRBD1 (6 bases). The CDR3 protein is CASSLGTANTEAFF. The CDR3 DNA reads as TGTGCCAGCAGCTTAGGGACAGCGAACACTGAAGCTTTCTTT.